Listed here are 29 T cell receptor beta chains from one sample, sequenced in a study of PD-L1 blockade in urothelial cancer. Regarding time point: peripheral blood 6 weeks after treatment start. Profiling relied on immunoSEQ multiplex PCR, and the TCRdb table lists in-frame clones only, not all of them. The sample includes some 50,000 clones, around 85% seen only once; the top ten take about 2%. The sequencing here drew on PBMCs, taken around atezolizumab (anti-PD-L1) treatment. These receptor sequences come from a man in his forties or fifties with urothelial cancer.

The chain combines TRBV4-2 with TRBJ2-7; TRBD2 matches 9 bases. The germline gives CDR1 LGHNA, CDR2 YNFKEQ. V lost 0 bases to trimming and J lost 2 bases; unmatched junction nucleotides: 2. This CDR3 region has 15 residues. The CDR3 DNA reads as TGTGCCAGCAGCCAAGATAGGACTAGCGCCTACGAGCAGTACTTC. Translated, it gives CASSQDRTSAYEQYF.

The CDR3 bases are TGTGCCAGCAGCGTAGGGACAGGGAGCAATCAGCCCCAGCATTTT. This gives the protein CASSVGTGSNQPQHF. The chain combines TRBV9 with TRBJ1-5, with 8 bases identical to TRBD1. Germline V gene sequence: CDR1 SGDLS, CDR2 YYNGEE. Trimming at V came to 0 bases and at J to 1 base, leaving 0 bases not matched to a gene. The CDR3 sequence is 15 residues long.

The chain links TRBV6-5 to TRBJ2-4; 14 bases agree with TRBD2. The CDR3 sequence is 15 residues long. CDR1 and CDR2 (germline): MNHEY, SVGAGI. The V and J ends lost 7 bases and 8 bases, in that order; junction bases with no gene match: 7. CDR3 in DNA: TGTGCCAGCACCCGGACTAGCGGGGGGAAGTACATTCAGTACTTC. Its translation is CASTRTSGGKYIQYF.

The rearrangement joins TRBV6-1 to TRBJ2-1, with 10 bases matching TRBD1. The CDR3 sequence is 15 residues long. The trim removed 2 bases at V and 9 bases at J, leaving 7 bases unmatched. Germline lookup yields CDR1 MNHNS and CDR2 SASEGT. CDR3 in DNA: TGTGCCAGCAGTGAATGGACAGGGGGGTATGGTGAGCAGTTCTTC. Translated, it gives CASSEWTGGYGEQFF.

This chain links TRBV11-2 with TRBJ2-5; 12 bases are shared with TRBD2. The CDR3 loop spans 15 amino acids. V shed 5 bases, J shed 4 bases, and the junction held 5 bases outside the gene matches. Germline assignment: CDR1 SGHAT and CDR2 FQNNGV. The CDR3 DNA reads TGTGCCAGCAGCGCAGGACTAGCGGGGACAGAGACCCAGTACTTC. Its translation: CASSAGLAGTETQYF.

The V and J genes are TRBV30 and TRBJ1-3; 7 nucleotides line up with TRBD1. Germline values: CDR1 GTSNPN, CDR2 SVGIG (reference sequence). The CDR3 consists of 15 residues. V lost 4 bases, J lost 0 bases, and 6 bases stayed unmatched. The CDR3 spells CAWINRDSSGNTIYF. CDR3 nucleotides: TGTGCCTGGATTAACCGGGACAGCTCTGGAAACACCATATATTTT.

The chain joins TRBV18 to TRBJ1-3, with TRBD1 as a possible D gene (6 bases). The CDR3 is made up of 17 amino acids. Germline V gives CDR1 KGHSH, CDR2 LQKENI. The germline V and J ends were trimmed by 0 bases and 0 bases, with 12 bases remaining between them. The CDR3 nucleotides read TGTGCCAGCTCACCACCGTTTCAGGGGATCTCTGGAAACACCATATATTTT. Protein sequence: CASSPPFQGISGNTIYF.

The chain carries TRBV7-2 and TRBJ2-7, with TRBD1 identical over 12 bases. The CDR3 covers 16 residues. V lost 5 bases, J lost 3 bases, and 8 bases stayed unmatched. Germline loops: CDR1 SGHTA, CDR2 FQGNSA. CDR3 loop: CASSLGQGAGNYEQYF. The DNA of the CDR3 is TGTGCCAGCAGCCTGGGACAGGGGGCGGGGAACTACGAGCAGTACTTC.

This clone is a singleton in its sample. V is TRBV25-1 and J is TRBJ2-7; TRBD2 might be the D (6 bases). Germline-derived CDR1 and CDR2 are MGHDK and SYGVNS. Between the trimmed V and J ends, which lost 3 bases and 2 bases, there was a span of 14 bases. CDR3 length equals 15 residues. CDR3 DNA sequence: TGTGCCAGCAGTGATGACTGGGGGGTGCCCTACGAGCAGTACTTC. Amino acids: CASSDDWGVPYEQYF.

The chain couples TRBV2 to TRBJ1-5, with a possible D match to TRBD1 (6 bases). V was cut by 7 bases and J by 5 bases, with 18 bases left in between. This CDR3 contains 15 residues. The V gene's germline CDR1 is SNHLY and CDR2 FYNNEI. The CDR3 reads CASKGGRGAYQPQHF. For the CDR3, the DNA is TGTGCCAGCAAAGGGGGGCGGGGGGCCTATCAGCCCCAGCATTTT.

The chain employs TRBV6-4 and TRBJ2-6, with TRBD1 identical over 7 bases. V shed 2 bases and J 1 base; nucleotides not matched to a gene: 2. This CDR3 has 16 amino acids. The germline V gene encodes CDR1 MRHNA and CDR2 SNTAGT. DNA for the CDR3: TGTGCCAGCAGTGACGCGACAGGGTCTGGGGCCAACGTCCTGACTTTC. Its protein is CASSDATGSGANVLTF.

V and J are TRBV2 and TRBJ2-1; 10 bases map to TRBD2. CDR1 and CDR2 from the germline V gene are SNHLY and FYNNEI. The CDR3 covers 14 residues. Germline trimming cut 10 bases from V and 8 bases from J; bases unmatched to any gene: 11. The CDR3 nucleotides are TGTGCCAAGGGGTTTACTAGCGGGGTCGATGAGCAGTTCTTC. Encoded protein: CAKGFTSGVDEQFF.

This chain uses TRBV18 with TRBJ1-2; the D gene is possibly TRBD1 (6 bases). V lost 0 bases and J 3 bases, leaving 11 bases between the germline ends. CDR1 KGHSH and CDR2 LQKENI come from the germline V gene. The CDR3 is made up of 15 amino acids. CDR3 coding DNA: TGTGCCAGCTCACCACCTTGGCAGGGGTACTATGGCTACACCTTC. Protein sequence: CASSPPWQGYYGYTF.

The V gene is TRBV9, the J gene TRBJ2-1, with 11 bases aligning to TRBD1. The J segment lost 2 bases and the V segment lost 0 bases, leaving 10 bases of the junction unmatched. Germline CDR1 SGDLS, CDR2 YYNGEE. This CDR3 region has 19 residues. CDR3 in amino acids: CASSVGGTGGHWTYNEQFF. The CDR3 DNA reads as TGTGCCAGCAGCGTAGGGGGGACAGGGGGTCATTGGACCTACAATGAGCAGTTCTTC.

The gene calls are TRBV2 and TRBJ1-3; D perhaps matches TRBD1 (6 bases). V was clipped by 4 bases and J by 0 bases, with 10 bases between them. The CDR3 contains 15 residues. Germline CDR1 SNHLY, CDR2 FYNNEI. DNA of the CDR3: TGTGCCAGCAGTGTCCGGACAGTCTCTGGAAACACCATATATTTT. Amino acid sequence: CASSVRTVSGNTIYF. The full variable domain, completed using reference TRBV2 and TRBJ1-3, is EPEVTQTPSHQVTQMGQEVILRCVPISNHLYFYWYRQILGQKVEFLVSFYNNEISEKSEIFDDQFSVERPDGSNFTLKIRSTKLEDSAMYFCASSVRTVSGNTIYFGEGSWLTVV.

This chain connects TRBV19 to TRBJ2-6, with 10 nucleotides matching TRBD1. Germline V gene data show CDR1 as LNHDA and CDR2 as SQIVND (reference sequence). V lost 4 bases and J lost 3; bases outside the gene matches: 6. The CDR3 spans 17 residues. CDR3 in DNA: TGTGCCAGTAGTAAAACGACAGGGGGCGGTGGGGCCAACGTCCTGACTTTC. Protein sequence: CASSKTTGGGGANVLTF.

The CDR3 reads CASSLSPGLGALTYEQYF. The CDR3 DNA reads TGTGCCAGCAGTCTCTCGCCGGGACTAGGGGCCTTAACCTACGAGCAGTACTTC. This rearrangement joins TRBV28 to TRBJ2-7; 8 bases are shared with TRBD2. Germline CDR1 MDHEN, CDR2 SYDVKM. Trimming took 5 bases from V and 2 from J; bases not matched to a gene: 17. This CDR3 spans 18 amino acids.

The chain uses TRBV6-1 and TRBJ2-2; 7 nucleotides match TRBD1. This CDR3 has 13 residues. V shed 8 bases and J 1 base; nucleotides not matched to a gene: 1. Per germline, CDR1 MNHNS and CDR2 SASEGT. In DNA, the CDR3 is TGTGCCAGCCGACAGGGGAACACCGGGGAGCTGTTTTTT. It specifies CASRQGNTGELFF.

The chain links TRBV27 to TRBJ2-3; tentative D call: TRBD2 (6 bases). With 6 bases removed from V and 1 base from J, the gap between germline ends came to 14 bases. Germline lookup yields CDR1 MNHEY and CDR2 SMNVEV (reference sequence). The CDR3 loop spans 15 amino acids. The CDR3 is CASRLRPSGTDTQYF. For the CDR3, the DNA is TGTGCCAGCAGGCTACGGCCTAGCGGCACAGATACGCAGTATTTT.

V is TRBV12-5 and J is TRBJ1-5; D is uncertain. Trimming pared 6 bases from V and 2 bases from J, leaving 20 bases between. Germline-derived CDR1 and CDR2 are LGHNT and FRNRAP. The CDR3 totals 17 residues. This chain's CDR3 is CASGLSVTGGGNQPQHF. The CDR3 DNA reads TGTGCTAGTGGCCTCTCCGTTACGGGCGGGGGCAATCAGCCCCAGCATTTT.

The chain links TRBV6-5 to TRBJ1-5; possible D gene TRBD1, 5 bases. There are 14 residues in the CDR3. Deletions cut 6 bases from V and 5 bases from J, with 14 bases between. Germline CDR1 is MNHEY and CDR2 is SVGAGI. The DNA of the CDR3 is TGTGCCAGCAGCCGCACTGGGGCATATCAGCCCCAGCATTTT. Translated: CASSRTGAYQPQHF.

This chain links TRBV29-1 with TRBJ2-2; 10 bases fit TRBD1. V lost 7 bases to trimming and J lost 1 base; unmatched junction nucleotides: 3. The CDR3 covers 14 residues. Per germline, CDR1 SQVTM and CDR2 ANQGSEA. CDR3 coding DNA: TGCAGCGCCAGGACAGGGGGGAACACCGGGGAGCTGTTTTTT. It specifies CSARTGGNTGELFF.

The chain carries TRBV18 and TRBJ2-7; 7 bases agree with TRBD2. Trimming cost V 4 bases and J 3 bases; bases outside gene matches: 6. The CDR3 is 14 amino acids. CDR1 KGHSH and CDR2 LQKENI come from the germline V gene. The CDR3 sequence: CASSRGGGDYEQYF. CDR3 nucleotide sequence: TGTGCCAGCTCACGGGGGGGAGGGGACTACGAGCAGTACTTC.

In nucleotides, the CDR3 is TGTGCCAGCAGCGATTACCCCGGGACACCCGAAGAGACCCAGTACTTC. Translating gives CASSDYPGTPEETQYF. V gene TRBV14 combines with J gene TRBJ2-5; tentative D call: TRBD1 (6 bases). V gave up 5 bases and J gave up 3 bases, with 19 bases separating them. CDR1 and CDR2 from the germline V gene are SGHDN and FVKESK. There are 16 residues in the CDR3.

V is TRBV7-9 and J is TRBJ1-3; the D gene is possibly TRBD1 (5 bases). Germline V gene lookup returns CDR1 SEHNR and CDR2 FQNEAQ (reference sequence). Trimming stripped 5 bases from V and 0 bases from J, with 11 bases between. The CDR3 sequence is 15 residues long. CDR3 amino acids: CASSNFRASGNTIYF. The CDR3, as DNA: TGTGCCAGCAGCAATTTCAGGGCCTCTGGAAACACCATATATTTT.

This clone was observed a handful of times. V gene TRBV7-9 combines with J gene TRBJ1-6; 9 positions match TRBD1. Germline values: CDR1 SEHNR, CDR2 FQNEAQ (reference sequence). Unmatched junction bases numbered 4, after V lost 4 bases and J lost 9 bases. CDR3 length: 14 amino acids. The CDR3 protein is CASSWDREGSPLHF. The CDR3 region has the DNA TGTGCCAGCAGCTGGGACAGGGAAGGTTCACCCCTCCACTTT.

The chain links TRBV6-1 to TRBJ1-1, with D perhaps TRBD1 (6 bases). Looked up from germline, CDR1 is MNHNS and CDR2 is SASEGT. V was trimmed by 4 bases and J by 1 base, leaving 10 bases between them. CDR3 length: 14 residues. The CDR3 region is CASSAQGGNTEAFF. The CDR3 nucleotides read TGTGCCAGCAGTGCACAGGGTGGGAACACTGAAGCTTTCTTT.

V is TRBV5-3 and J is TRBJ2-3; TRBD1 agrees at 12 bases. TRBV5-3 is an ORF, with its function uncertain. The CDR3 extends over 16 amino acids. With 4 bases clipped from V and 3 bases from J, the junction kept 6 bases outside the gene matches. The CDR3, as DNA: TGTGCCAGAAGCCACCGGGACAGGGGGCTTACAGATACGCAGTATTTT. This gives the protein CARSHRDRGLTDTQYF.

This sequence joins TRBV6-6 and TRBJ2-1, with D perhaps matching TRBD1 (6 bases). The CDR3 loop spans 15 amino acids. Per the germline V gene, CDR1 is MNHNY and CDR2 is SVGAGI (reference sequence). Trimming removed 0 bases from V and 8 bases from J, with 14 bases in between. In DNA form, the CDR3 reads TGTGCCAGCAGTTACTCGACTTACAGGGAAGATGAGCAGTTCTTC. Its protein product is CASSYSTYREDEQFF.